The T cell receptor (beta chain) described here comes from a study of beta chain features in type 1 diabetes. Isolated RNA was reverse transcribed in full, so expressed TCRB transcripts were sequenced. The data were produced by immunoSEQ multiplex PCR, yet TCRdb's version contains in-frame clones alone and is incomplete. This table holds 130,000 to 150,000 clones, under 60% found once. Details on this clone: Its antigen is currently unknown.

Trimming cost V 7 bases and J 4 bases; bases outside gene matches: 5. Germline-derived CDR1 and CDR2 are SQVTM and ANQGSEA. There are 12 residues in the CDR3. Sorted populations all exceeded 95% purity. Whole-study findings and limits: Moderate yet significant TCRB CDR3 shortening was seen in Type 1 diabetes patients in all four CD4+ subsets. For patients and controls alike, PCR might favor shorter templates to the same degree. Type 1 diabetes patients showed fewer insertions and more deletions at VDJ junctions.

The sequenced sample was Tregs from blood. This clonotype originated in a young man in good health. The chain combines TRBV29-1 with TRBJ1-2, with 8 bases identical to TRBD1. The CDR3, as DNA: TGCAGCGGGGGACAGGACGCCTATGGCTACACCTTC. Translated: CSGGQDAYGYTF.